The table lists the clone carrying this TCR beta chain with a count of one. The record originates from a study of T cell changes during pregnancy in multiple sclerosis. Repertoires were generated with immunoSEQ multiplex PCR, while TCRdb's copy carries only in-frame clones and drops some. In the table there are more than 65,000 clones, 80% to 95% of which are singletons. The sequence came from a female donor with multiple sclerosis, enrolled in a pregnancy study. The specimen comprised CD4+ T cells from peripheral blood mononuclear cells, sampled before pregnancy.

As DNA, the CDR3 is TGTGCCAGCAGGGACGCCGGGACAGGAGCTTACGAGCAGTACTTC. Translated: CASRDAGTGAYEQYF. This chain connects TRBV28 to TRBJ2-7; 8 nucleotides agree with TRBD1. CDR3 length: 15 residues. Germline assignment: CDR1 MDHEN and CDR2 SYDVKM. Trimming cost V 6 bases and J 4 bases; bases outside gene matches: 11.